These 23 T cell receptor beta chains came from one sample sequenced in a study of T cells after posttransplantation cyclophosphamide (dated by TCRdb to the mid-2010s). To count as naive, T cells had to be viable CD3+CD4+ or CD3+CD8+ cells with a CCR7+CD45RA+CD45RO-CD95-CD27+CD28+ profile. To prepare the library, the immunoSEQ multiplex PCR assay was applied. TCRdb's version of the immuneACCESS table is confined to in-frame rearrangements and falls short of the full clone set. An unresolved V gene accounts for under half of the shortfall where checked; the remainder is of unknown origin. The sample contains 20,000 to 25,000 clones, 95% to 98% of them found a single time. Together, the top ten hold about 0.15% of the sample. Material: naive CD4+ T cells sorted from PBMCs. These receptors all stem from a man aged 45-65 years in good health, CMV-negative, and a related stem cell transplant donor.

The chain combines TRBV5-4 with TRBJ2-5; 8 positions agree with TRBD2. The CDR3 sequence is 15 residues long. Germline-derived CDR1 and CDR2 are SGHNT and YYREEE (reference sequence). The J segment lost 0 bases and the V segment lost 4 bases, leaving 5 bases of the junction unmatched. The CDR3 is CASSRGSGDQETQYF. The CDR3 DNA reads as TGTGCCAGCAGCCGAGGTAGCGGGGACCAAGAGACCCAGTACTTC.

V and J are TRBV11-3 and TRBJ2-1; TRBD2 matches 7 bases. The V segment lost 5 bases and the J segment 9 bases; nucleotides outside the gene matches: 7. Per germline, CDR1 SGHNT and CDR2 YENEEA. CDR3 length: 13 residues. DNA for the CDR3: TGTGCCAGCAGCCCCCGGGGGGTGGTTGAGCAGTTCTTC. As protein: CASSPRGVVEQFF.

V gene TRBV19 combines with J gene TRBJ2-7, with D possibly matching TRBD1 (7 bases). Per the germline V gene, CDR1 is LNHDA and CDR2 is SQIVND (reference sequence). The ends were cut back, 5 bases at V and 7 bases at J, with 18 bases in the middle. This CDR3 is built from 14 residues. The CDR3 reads CASSPSDRAGEQYF. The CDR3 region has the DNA TGTGCCAGTAGTCCCTCCGACAGGGCGGGGGAGCAGTACTTC. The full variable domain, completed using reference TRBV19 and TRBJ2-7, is DGGITQSPKYLFRKEGQNVTLSCEQNLNHDAMYWYRQDPGQGLRLIYYSQIVNDFQKGDIAEGYSVSREKKESFPLTVTSAQKNPTAFYLCASSPSDRAGEQYFGPGTRLTVT.

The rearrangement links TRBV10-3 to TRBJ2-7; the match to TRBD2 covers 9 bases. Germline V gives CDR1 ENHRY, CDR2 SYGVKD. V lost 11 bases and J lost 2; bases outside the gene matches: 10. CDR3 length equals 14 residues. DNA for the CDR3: TGTGCCGTCGAAGCGGGAGGCTCCCCCTACGAGCAGTACTTC. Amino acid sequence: CAVEAGGSPYEQYF.

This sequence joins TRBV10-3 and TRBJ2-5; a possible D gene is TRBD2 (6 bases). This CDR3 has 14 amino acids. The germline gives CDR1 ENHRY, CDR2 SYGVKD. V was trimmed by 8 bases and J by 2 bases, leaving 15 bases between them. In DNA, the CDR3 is TGTGCCATCCGCGGGGCAGCCGCACAAGAGACCCAGTACTTC. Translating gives CAIRGAAAQETQYF.

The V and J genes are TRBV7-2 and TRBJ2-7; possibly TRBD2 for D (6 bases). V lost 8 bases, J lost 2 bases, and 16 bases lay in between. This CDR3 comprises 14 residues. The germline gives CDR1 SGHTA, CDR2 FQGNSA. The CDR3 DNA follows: TGTGCCAGCGGGAGAGGGGACTCAGCCTACGAGCAGTACTTC. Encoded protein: CASGRGDSAYEQYF.

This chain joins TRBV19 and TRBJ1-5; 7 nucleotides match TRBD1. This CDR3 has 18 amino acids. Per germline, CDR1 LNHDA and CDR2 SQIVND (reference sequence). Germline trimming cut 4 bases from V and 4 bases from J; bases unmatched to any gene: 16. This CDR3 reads CASSNLGGQSISNQPQHF. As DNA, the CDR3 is TGTGCCAGTAGTAATCTAGGGGGACAGAGCATTTCTAATCAGCCCCAGCATTTT.

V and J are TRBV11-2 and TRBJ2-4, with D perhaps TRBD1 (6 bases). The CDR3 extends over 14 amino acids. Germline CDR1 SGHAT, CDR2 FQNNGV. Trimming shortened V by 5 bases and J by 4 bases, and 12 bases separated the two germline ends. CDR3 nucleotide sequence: TGTGCCAGCAGCCCCGATACAGGGAAAAACATTCAGTACTTC. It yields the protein CASSPDTGKNIQYF.

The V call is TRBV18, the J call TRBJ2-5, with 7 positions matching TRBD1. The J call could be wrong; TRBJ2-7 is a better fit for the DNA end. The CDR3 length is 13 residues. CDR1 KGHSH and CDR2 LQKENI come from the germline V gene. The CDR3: CASSSGTDYEQYF. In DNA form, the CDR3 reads TGTGCCAGCTCATCCGGGACAGACTACGAGCAGTACTTC.

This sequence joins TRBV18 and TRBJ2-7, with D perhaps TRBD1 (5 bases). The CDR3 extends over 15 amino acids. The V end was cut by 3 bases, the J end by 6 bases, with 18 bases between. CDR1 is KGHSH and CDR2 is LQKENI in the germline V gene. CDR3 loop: CASSPLTGLKAEQYF. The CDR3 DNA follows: TGTGCCAGCTCACCTTTAACAGGTCTTAAGGCCGAGCAGTACTTC.

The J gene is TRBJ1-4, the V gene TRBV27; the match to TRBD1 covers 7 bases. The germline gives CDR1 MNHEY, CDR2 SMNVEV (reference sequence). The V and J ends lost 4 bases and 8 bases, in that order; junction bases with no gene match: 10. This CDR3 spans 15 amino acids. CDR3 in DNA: TGTGCCAGCAGTTCGGGACAGCTGGGTCTAGAAAAACTGTTTTTT. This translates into CASSSGQLGLEKLFF.

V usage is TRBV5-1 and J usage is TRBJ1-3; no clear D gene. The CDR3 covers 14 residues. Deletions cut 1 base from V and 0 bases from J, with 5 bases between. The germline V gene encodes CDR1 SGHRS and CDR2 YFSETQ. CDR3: CASSLRSSGNTIYF. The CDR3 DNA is TGCGCCAGCAGCTTGAGGAGCTCTGGAAACACCATATATTTT.

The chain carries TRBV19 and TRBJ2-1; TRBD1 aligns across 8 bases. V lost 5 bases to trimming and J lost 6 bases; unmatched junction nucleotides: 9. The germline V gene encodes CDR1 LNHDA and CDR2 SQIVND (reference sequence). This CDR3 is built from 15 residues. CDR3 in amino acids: CASSPVDRESNEQFF. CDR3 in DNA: TGTGCCAGTAGTCCAGTGGACAGGGAAAGCAATGAGCAGTTCTTC. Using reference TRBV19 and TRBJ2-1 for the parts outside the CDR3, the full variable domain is DGGITQSPKYLFRKEGQNVTLSCEQNLNHDAMYWYRQDPGQGLRLIYYSQIVNDFQKGDIAEGYSVSREKKESFPLTVTSAQKNPTAFYLCASSPVDRESNEQFFGPGTRLTVL.

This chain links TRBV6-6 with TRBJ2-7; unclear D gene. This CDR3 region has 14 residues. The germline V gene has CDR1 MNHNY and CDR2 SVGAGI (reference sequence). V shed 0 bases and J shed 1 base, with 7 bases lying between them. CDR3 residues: CASSYSATSYEQYF. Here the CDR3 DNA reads TGTGCCAGCAGTTACTCGGCCACGTCCTACGAGCAGTACTTC.

CDR3 coding DNA: TGTGCCAGTACCGGGACTAGCGGGAGCGTTTTTGGGGCCAACGTCCTGACTTTC. Translated, it gives CASTGTSGSVFGANVLTF. This chain joins TRBV19 and TRBJ2-6, with 14 bases lining up with TRBD2. Germline CDR1 LNHDA, CDR2 SQIVND (reference sequence). The V and J ends lost 7 bases and 3 bases, in that order; junction bases with no gene match: 8. CDR3 length: 18 amino acids. Full variable domain (outside the CDR3, taken from reference TRBV19 and TRBJ2-6): DGGITQSPKYLFRKEGQNVTLSCEQNLNHDAMYWYRQDPGQGLRLIYYSQIVNDFQKGDIAEGYSVSREKKESFPLTVTSAQKNPTAFYLCASTGTSGSVFGANVLTFGAGSRLTVL.

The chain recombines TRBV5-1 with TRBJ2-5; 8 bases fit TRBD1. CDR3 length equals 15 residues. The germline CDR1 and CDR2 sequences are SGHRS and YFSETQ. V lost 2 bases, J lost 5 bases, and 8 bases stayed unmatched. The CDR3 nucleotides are TGCGCCAGCAGCTTTGGACAGGGTACGGGGGAGACCCAGTACTTC. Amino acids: CASSFGQGTGETQYF.

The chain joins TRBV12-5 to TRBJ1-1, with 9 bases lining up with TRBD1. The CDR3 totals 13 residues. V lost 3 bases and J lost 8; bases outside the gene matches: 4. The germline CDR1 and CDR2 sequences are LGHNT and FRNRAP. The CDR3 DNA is TGTGCTAGTGGTTTCGGACAGGGGCTCGAAGCTTTCTTT. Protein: CASGFGQGLEAFF. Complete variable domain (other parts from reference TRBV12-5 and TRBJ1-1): DARVTQTPRHKVTEMGQEVTMRCQPILGHNTVFWYRQTMMQGLELLAYFRNRAPLDDSGMPKDRFSAEMPDATLATLKIQPSEPRDSAVYFCASGFGQGLEAFFGQGTRLTVV.

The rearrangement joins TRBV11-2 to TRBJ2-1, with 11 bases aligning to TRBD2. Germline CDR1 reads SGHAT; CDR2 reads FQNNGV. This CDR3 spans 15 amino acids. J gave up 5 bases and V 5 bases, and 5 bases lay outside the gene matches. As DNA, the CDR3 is TGTGCCAGCAGCCTAGCTAGCGGGAGGAACAATGAGCAGTTCTTC. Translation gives CASSLASGRNNEQFF.

This chain's CDR3 is CASRPGSRTGELFF. CDR3 bases: TGCGCCAGCAGACCGGGAAGCAGGACCGGGGAGCTGTTTTTT. The chain links TRBV5-1 to TRBJ2-2; maybe TRBD2 (5 bases). Germline-derived CDR1 and CDR2 are SGHRS and YFSETQ. V lost 5 bases to trimming and J lost 5 bases, with 13 bases between them. CDR3 length equals 14 residues. Full variable domain (outside the CDR3, taken from reference TRBV5-1 and TRBJ2-2): KAGVTQTPRYLIKTRGQQVTLSCSPISGHRSVSWYQQTPGQGLQFLFEYFSETQRNKGNFPGRFSGRQFSNSRSEMNVSTLELGDSALYLCASRPGSRTGELFFGEGSRLTVL.

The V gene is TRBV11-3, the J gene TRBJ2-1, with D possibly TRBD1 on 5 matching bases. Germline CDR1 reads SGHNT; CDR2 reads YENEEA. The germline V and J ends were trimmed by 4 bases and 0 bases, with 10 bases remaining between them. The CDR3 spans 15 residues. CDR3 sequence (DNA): TGTGCCAGCAGCTCCGACAGATACTCCTACAATGAGCAGTTCTTC. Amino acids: CASSSDRYSYNEQFF.

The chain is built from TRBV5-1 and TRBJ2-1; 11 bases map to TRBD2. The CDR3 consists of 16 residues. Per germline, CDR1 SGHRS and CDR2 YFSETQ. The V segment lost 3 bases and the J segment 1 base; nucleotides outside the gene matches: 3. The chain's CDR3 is CASSSASGRSYNEQFF. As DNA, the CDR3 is TGCGCCAGCAGCTCGGCTAGCGGGAGGTCCTACAATGAGCAGTTCTTC.

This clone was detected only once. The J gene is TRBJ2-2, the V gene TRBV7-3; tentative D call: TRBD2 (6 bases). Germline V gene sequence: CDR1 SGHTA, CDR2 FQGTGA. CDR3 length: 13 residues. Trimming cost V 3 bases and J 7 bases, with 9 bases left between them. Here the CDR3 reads CASSFRGSGELFF. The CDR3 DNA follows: TGTGCCAGCAGCTTCCGGGGGAGCGGGGAGCTGTTTTTT.

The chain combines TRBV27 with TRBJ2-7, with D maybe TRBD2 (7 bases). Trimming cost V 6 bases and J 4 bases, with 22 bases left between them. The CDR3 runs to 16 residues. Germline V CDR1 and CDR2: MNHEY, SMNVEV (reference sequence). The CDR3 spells CASRPRGGGSGYEQYF. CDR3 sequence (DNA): TGTGCCAGCAGGCCAAGGGGGGGCGGGAGTGGATACGAGCAGTACTTC.